These 24 T cell receptor beta chains came from one sample sequenced in a study of shared clonotypes between healthy human individuals. Clones were read by immunoSEQ multiplex PCR, and TCRdb kept only the in-frame ones, dropping some. The table has 500,000 to 550,000 clones, about 96% seen once. Sequencing used naive CD4+ T cells sorted from blood. Subset specified: CD45RA+ positively selected. These receptor sequences come from a woman under 40 in good health.

This clone was observed a handful of times. V gene TRBV5-1 combines with J gene TRBJ1-2; D is ambiguous. The CDR3 is made up of 13 amino acids. CDR1 SGHRS and CDR2 YFSETQ come from the germline V gene. Trimming left V 3 bases short and J 8 bases short, with 14 bases between. CDR3 sequence (DNA): TGCGCCAGCAGCTCCGCGGGTCGGGAGGGCTACACCTTC. Protein: CASSSAGREGYTF.

The chain employs TRBV19 and TRBJ1-4; D gene ambiguous. The germline V and J ends were trimmed by 10 bases and 5 bases, with 14 bases remaining between them. CDR1 and CDR2 from the germline V gene are LNHDA and SQIVND (reference sequence). The CDR3 sequence is 13 residues long. Here the CDR3 DNA reads TGTGCCAAGGCCGACAATCCCAATGAAAAACTGTTTTTT. Residues: CAKADNPNEKLFF.

The J gene is TRBJ2-7, the V gene TRBV29-1, with D unresolved. CDR1 and CDR2 (germline): SQVTM, ANQGSEA. The V end was cut by 0 bases, the J end by 1 base, with 10 bases between. The CDR3 extends over 14 amino acids. This chain's CDR3 is CSVEDPAGSYEQYF. DNA of the CDR3: TGCAGCGTTGAAGATCCGGCAGGATCCTACGAGCAGTACTTC.

The chain recombines TRBV29-1 with TRBJ1-1, with D possibly being TRBD1 (5 bases). The CDR3 sequence is 13 residues long. Germline CDR1 SQVTM, CDR2 ANQGSEA. Trimming shortened V by 8 bases and J by 0 bases, and 13 bases separated the two germline ends. CDR3 sequence (DNA): TGCAGCACACGACAGAGCATGAACACTGAAGCTTTCTTT. Its translation is CSTRQSMNTEAFF.

The chain links TRBV28 to TRBJ1-5; 8 bases line up with TRBD1. The germline CDR1 and CDR2 sequences are MDHEN and SYDVKM. The CDR3 spans 16 residues. The junction had 6 bases not matched to a gene; V was cut back by 2 bases and J by 3 bases. The CDR3 here is CASSLQGQANNQPQHF. In DNA form, the CDR3 reads TGTGCCAGCAGTTTACAGGGACAGGCGAACAATCAGCCCCAGCATTTT. Looking up the rest from reference TRBV28 and TRBJ1-5 gives the full variable domain: DVKVTQSSRYLVKRTGEKVFLECVQDMDHENMFWYRQDPGLGLRLIYFSYDVKMKEKGDIPEGYSVSREKKERFSLILESASTNQTSMYLCASSLQGQANNQPQHFGDGTRLSIL.

The chain combines TRBV18 with TRBJ2-2; 12 nucleotides agree with TRBD2. The CDR3 covers 19 residues. Germline values: CDR1 KGHSH, CDR2 LQKENI. V shed 3 bases and J 6 bases; nucleotides not matched to a gene: 14. CDR3 DNA sequence: TGTGCCAGCTCACCGGGTGCAGGCCGGACTAGCGGGAAGGCCGGGGAGCTGTTTTTT. It is translated as CASSPGAGRTSGKAGELFF.

The chain carries TRBV27 and TRBJ2-3; 8 positions agree with TRBD2. The CDR3 spans 16 residues. Germline-derived CDR1 and CDR2 are MNHEY and SMNVEV (reference sequence). The V segment lost 6 bases and the J segment 6 bases; nucleotides outside the gene matches: 14. The CDR3 spells CASRQGLREALDTQYF. The CDR3 DNA is TGTGCCAGCAGGCAGGGGCTGCGGGAGGCTCTCGATACGCAGTATTTT.

Only one count was recorded for this clone. This CDR3 is also generated by other DNA sequences in the sample. V usage is TRBV4-1 and J usage is TRBJ2-7, with TRBD2 matching over 11 bases. This CDR3 comprises 15 residues. V lost 0 bases and J lost 4; bases outside the gene matches: 2. Germline assignment: CDR1 MGHRA and CDR2 YSYEKL. The CDR3 DNA follows: TGCGCCAGCAGCCAAGAACTAGCGGGGGCATACGAGCAGTACTTC. Translation: CASSQELAGAYEQYF.

CDR3 region: CASSSSRGTGFVSREFEQYF. For the CDR3, the DNA is TGTGCCAGCTCATCATCGCGGGGGACAGGGTTTGTTTCCCGGGAGTTCGAGCAGTACTTC. The chain combines TRBV18 with TRBJ2-7; 9 bases agree with TRBD1. The J segment lost 6 bases and the V segment lost 5 bases, leaving 26 bases of the junction unmatched. The germline V gene encodes CDR1 KGHSH and CDR2 LQKENI. This CDR3 spans 20 amino acids.

The chain has TRBV28 and TRBJ2-1; 11 bases are shared with TRBD2. V trimming: 6 bases; J trimming: 1 base; junction bases outside the gene matches: 8. The germline CDR1 and CDR2 sequences are MDHEN and SYDVKM. The CDR3 consists of 17 residues. CDR3 coding DNA: TGTGCCAGCAGGGAACTAGCGGGAGCGGGGTCCTACAATGAGCAGTTCTTC. Protein product: CASRELAGAGSYNEQFF.

V and J are TRBV28 and TRBJ2-3; tentative D call: TRBD1 (5 bases). V lost 6 bases and J lost 8, with 15 bases in between. The CDR3 covers 13 residues. The germline gives CDR1 MDHEN, CDR2 SYDVKM. The CDR3 nucleotides are TGTGCCAGCAGCACGCCCCGGCAGGGTACGCAGTATTTT. It specifies CASSTPRQGTQYF. Full variable domain (rest looked up from reference TRBV28 and TRBJ2-3): DVKVTQSSRYLVKRTGEKVFLECVQDMDHENMFWYRQDPGLGLRLIYFSYDVKMKEKGDIPEGYSVSREKKERFSLILESASTNQTSMYLCASSTPRQGTQYFGPGTRLTVL.

The chain is built from TRBV5-4 and TRBJ2-6, with a possible D match to TRBD1 (5 bases). There are 17 residues in the CDR3. V dropped 2 bases and J dropped 1 base, with 13 bases sitting between them. Germline lookup yields CDR1 SGHNT and CDR2 YYREEE (reference sequence). For the CDR3, the DNA is TGTGCCAGCAGCTTAGGTTATCAGGGATCTGGGGCCAACGTCCTGACTTTC. Amino acid sequence: CASSLGYQGSGANVLTF.

This chain's CDR3 is CASTPRGGRQTYEQYF. In DNA, the CDR3 is TGTGCCAGTACCCCAAGAGGGGGGCGGCAGACCTACGAGCAGTACTTC. The chain has TRBV19 and TRBJ2-7; D possibly uses TRBD1 or TRBD2 (6 bases each). The CDR3 is 16 residues long. CDR1 is LNHDA and CDR2 is SQIVND in the germline V gene (reference sequence). V lost 7 bases and J lost 2, with 21 bases in between.

This clone was picked up one time. The gene calls are TRBV11-2 and TRBJ1-1, with a possible D match to TRBD1 (5 bases). V dropped 0 bases and J dropped 4 bases, with 12 bases sitting between them. The CDR3 has 15 amino acids. Germline-derived CDR1 and CDR2 are SGHAT and FQNNGV. The CDR3 spells CASSLDPGTRTEAFF. The CDR3 region has the DNA TGTGCCAGCAGCTTAGATCCAGGGACGCGCACTGAAGCTTTCTTT.

The chain recombines TRBV28 with TRBJ2-7, with 12 bases matching TRBD2. V lost 8 bases, J lost 3 bases, and 5 bases stayed unmatched. The germline V gene has CDR1 MDHEN and CDR2 SYDVKM. The CDR3 is 14 residues long. The CDR3 bases are TGTGCCAGCGGTAGACTAGCGGGAGACTACGAGCAGTACTTC. It encodes CASGRLAGDYEQYF.

The rearrangement uses TRBV25-1 and TRBJ2-5; 11 bases map to TRBD1. V was pared by 4 bases and J by 3 bases, with 10 bases of the junction left unmatched. The germline CDR1 and CDR2 sequences are MGHDK and SYGVNS. The CDR3 has 17 amino acids. The CDR3: CASSVPTGTGGEETQYF. CDR3 bases: TGTGCCAGCAGTGTCCCAACCGGGACAGGGGGAGAAGAGACCCAGTACTTC.

This clone occurred once. The chain carries TRBV5-4 and TRBJ1-1, with 7 positions matching TRBD1. From germline, CDR1 is SGHNT and CDR2 YYREEE (reference sequence). Unmatched junction bases numbered 7, after V lost 8 bases and J lost 0 bases. The CDR3 has 14 residues. The chain's CDR3 is CASKGQEMNTEAFF. The CDR3 nucleotides are TGTGCCAGTAAAGGACAGGAGATGAACACTGAAGCTTTCTTT.

The chain joins TRBV2 to TRBJ1-2; D is possibly TRBD1 (5 bases). The V gene's germline CDR1 is SNHLY and CDR2 FYNNEI. The CDR3 is 14 amino acids. Trimming cost V 5 bases and J 4 bases, with 14 bases left between them. The CDR3 reads CASSQGVLGYGYTF. For the CDR3, the DNA is TGTGCCAGCAGTCAGGGAGTTTTGGGCTATGGCTACACCTTC.

This chain links TRBV25-1 with TRBJ1-5, with D possibly matching TRBD1 (6 bases). This CDR3 has 18 amino acids. Trimming left V 2 bases short and J 3 bases short, with 20 bases between. CDR1 and CDR2 (germline): MGHDK, SYGVNS. The CDR3 protein is CASSEGALAGELNQPQHF. Here the CDR3 DNA reads TGTGCCAGCAGTGAAGGGGCGTTGGCAGGGGAGCTCAATCAGCCCCAGCATTTT.

This chain links TRBV18 with TRBJ1-1; D uncertain. CDR3 length: 14 residues. Germline lookup yields CDR1 KGHSH and CDR2 LQKENI. Trimming stripped 3 bases from V and 5 bases from J, with 13 bases between. The CDR3 sequence: CASSPNEESTEAFF. The CDR3 DNA reads as TGTGCCAGCTCACCTAATGAGGAGAGTACTGAAGCTTTCTTT.

The gene calls are TRBV29-1 and TRBJ2-4; 7 nucleotides line up with TRBD2. Germline V CDR1 and CDR2: SQVTM, ANQGSEA. CDR3 length: 15 amino acids. Germline trimming cut 0 bases from V and 0 bases from J; bases unmatched to any gene: 2. Written as DNA, the CDR3 is TGCAGCGTTGAAGAGTTAGCGGGAGCCAAAAACATTCAGTACTTC. Translated: CSVEELAGAKNIQYF.

The V and J genes are TRBV6-5 and TRBJ1-1; weak D call: TRBD1 (5 bases). Germline V CDR1 and CDR2: MNHEY, SVGAGI. This CDR3 is 12 amino acids long. Deletions cut 7 bases from V and 1 base from J, with 7 bases between. The CDR3 DNA follows: TGTGCCAGCATAGACAGGAACACTGAAGCTTTCTTT. Its translation: CASIDRNTEAFF.

The chain employs TRBV18 and TRBJ2-7; 7 nucleotides agree with TRBD2. In germline, CDR1 is KGHSH, CDR2 LQKENI. Trimming took 1 base from V and 5 from J; bases not matched to a gene: 11. This CDR3 contains 16 residues. The CDR3 region is CASSPRGGSRSHEQYF. The CDR3 nucleotides read TGTGCCAGCTCACCACGGGGCGGGAGCCGTTCCCACGAGCAGTACTTC.

The chain combines TRBV7-9 with TRBJ1-2; 9 bases align to TRBD1. Germline V gene data show CDR1 as SEHNR and CDR2 as FQNEAQ (reference sequence). The CDR3 consists of 13 residues. After removal of 2 bases from V and 8 bases from J, the junction contained 3 bases not matched to a gene. CDR3 sequence (DNA): TGTGCCAGCAGCTTAAGACAGGGGGGAGGCTACACCTTC. It is translated as CASSLRQGGGYTF.